Listed below are T cell receptor beta chains from one sample, sequenced in a study of blood T cells in healthy people across ages. Each CDR3 protein gets one entry after TCRdb re-called the 5' RACE reads with MiXCR. This table has 800,000 to 950,000 distinct CDR3 sequences, about 44% appearing once. Specimen: blood. These receptors all stem from a man under 40 in good health. The CDR3 runs from the conserved cysteine through the conserved F or W. The D gene is left open where the match is weak. Not all rows give a size; the values are once, few, many and, for expanded clones, a class.

j_call: TRBJ1-2
d_call: NA
v_call: TRBV3-1
clone_size: NA
cdr3_nt: TGTGCCAGCAGCCAAGATGATCGGGATATTGTTCGCGGCTACACCTTC
cdr3_aa: CASSQDDRDIVRGYTF

j_call: TRBJ2-5
d_call: NA
v_call: TRBV7-2
clone_size: few
cdr3_nt: TGTGCCAGCAGCTCCGTCCCCCCGGAGACCCAGTACTTC
cdr3_aa: CASSSVPPETQYF

j_call: TRBJ1-1
d_call: NA
v_call: TRBV11-3
clone_size: NA
cdr3_nt: TGTGCCAGCAGCCCCCAGGGGAGCGGGCATACTGAAGCTTTCTTT
cdr3_aa: CASSPQGSGHTEAFF

j_call: TRBJ1-6
d_call: NA
v_call: TRBV19
clone_size: NA
cdr3_nt: TGTGCCAGCGGGGACATTTCGACCTCCTATAATTCACCCCTCCACTTT
cdr3_aa: CASGDISTSYNSPLHF

j_call: TRBJ2-3
d_call: NA
v_call: TRBV15
clone_size: NA
cdr3_nt: TGTGCCACCAGCAGGGGATATACAGATACGCAGTATTTT
cdr3_aa: CATSRGYTDTQYF

j_call: TRBJ2-3
d_call: NA
v_call: TRBV28
clone_size: few
cdr3_nt: TGTGCCAGTAAGGGGGGCACAGATACGCAGTATTTT
cdr3_aa: CASKGGTDTQYF

j_call: TRBJ2-5
d_call: TRBD2
v_call: TRBV20-1
clone_size: few
cdr3_nt: TGCAGTCTCTCCTCTAGCGGTTCCCAAGAGACCCAGTACTTC
cdr3_aa: CSLSSSGSQETQYF

j_call: TRBJ2-5
d_call: NA
v_call: TRBV7-8
clone_size: many
cdr3_nt: TGTGCCAGCACCGCGACGGAGACCCAGTACTTC
cdr3_aa: CASTATETQYF

j_call: TRBJ1-2
d_call: NA
v_call: TRBV27
clone_size: NA
cdr3_nt: TGTGCCAGCAGTTCCCAGACAGAGTATGGCTACACCTTC
cdr3_aa: CASSSQTEYGYTF

j_call: TRBJ2-3
d_call: NA
v_call: TRBV27
clone_size: NA
cdr3_nt: TGTGCCAGCAGCCATAAAAGCCTAGAGACAGATACGCAGTATTTT
cdr3_aa: CASSHKSLETDTQYF

j_call: TRBJ1-6
d_call: TRBD1
v_call: TRBV20-1
clone_size: NA
cdr3_nt: TGCAGTGCTAGCCGACAGGGGGGGAATTCACCCCTCCACTTT
cdr3_aa: CSASRQGGNSPLHF

j_call: TRBJ2-1
d_call: NA
v_call: TRBV5-1
clone_size: NA
cdr3_nt: TGCGCCAGCAGCTTGGCCTTCTGGTTAGGGGGCTCCTACAATGAGCAGTTCTTC
cdr3_aa: CASSLAFWLGGSYNEQFF

j_call: TRBJ2-3
d_call: NA
v_call: TRBV12-3/TRBV12-4
clone_size: few
cdr3_nt: TGTGCCAGCAGTTTAGCGGCAGTCCCTAGCACAGATACGCAGTATTTT
cdr3_aa: CASSLAAVPSTDTQYF

j_call: TRBJ2-3
d_call: TRBD2
v_call: TRBV24-1
clone_size: NA
cdr3_nt: TGTGCCACCAGTGAGGGCGGGGGGAGCACAGATACGCAGTATTTT
cdr3_aa: CATSEGGGSTDTQYF

j_call: TRBJ2-5
d_call: NA
v_call: TRBV24-1
clone_size: once
cdr3_nt: TGTGCCACCAGTGACCGGGAGGGACAGGACCAAGAGACCCAGTACTTC
cdr3_aa: CATSDREGQDQETQYF

j_call: TRBJ1-6
d_call: NA
v_call: TRBV5-1
clone_size: NA
cdr3_nt: TGCGCCAGCAGCCCGGACGGCATCCCTCCCCTCCACTTT
cdr3_aa: CASSPDGIPPLHF

j_call: TRBJ1-3
d_call: NA
v_call: TRBV4-1
clone_size: once
cdr3_nt: TGCGCCAGCAGCCAAGATAAGAGACAACGGTACCCTCTCTCTGGAAACACCATATATTTT
cdr3_aa: CASSQDKRQRYPLSGNTIYF

j_call: TRBJ2-7
d_call: NA
v_call: TRBV27
clone_size: many
cdr3_nt: TGTGCCAGCAGCTTAGGTGGCAGAGGGAACGAGCAGTACTTC
cdr3_aa: CASSLGGRGNEQYF

j_call: TRBJ2-3
d_call: NA
v_call: TRBV7-2
clone_size: once
cdr3_nt: TGTGCCAGCAGCTTCCCTTTTAGCGGTTTCACAGATACGCAGTATTTT
cdr3_aa: CASSFPFSGFTDTQYF

j_call: TRBJ2-7
d_call: NA
v_call: TRBV6-5
clone_size: NA
cdr3_nt: TGTGCCAGCAGTTACAGGGTCAGTGATTACGAGCAGTACTTC
cdr3_aa: CASSYRVSDYEQYF

j_call: TRBJ2-3
d_call: NA
v_call: TRBV12-3/TRBV12-4
clone_size: few
cdr3_nt: TGTGCCGCGGGAGACAGGGGTGTAGCAGATGTGCAGTATTTT
cdr3_aa: CAAGDRGVADVQYF

j_call: TRBJ2-3
d_call: NA
v_call: TRBV21-1
clone_size: NA
cdr3_nt: TGTGCCAGCAGCAACTTGGGGGTCACTAGCACAGATACGCAGTATTTT
cdr3_aa: CASSNLGVTSTDTQYF

j_call: TRBJ1-4
d_call: NA
v_call: TRBV7-2
clone_size: few
cdr3_nt: TGTGCCAGCAGCTTAGCCTCGGTGGTTAAACTGTTTTTT
cdr3_aa: CASSLASVVKLFF

j_call: TRBJ2-5
d_call: TRBD2
v_call: TRBV6-2/TRBV6-3
clone_size: few
cdr3_nt: TGTGCCAGCAGTTCCGGGACTAGGGGGGAGACCCAGTACTTC
cdr3_aa: CASSSGTRGETQYF

j_call: TRBJ2-1
d_call: TRBD2
v_call: TRBV18
clone_size: NA
cdr3_nt: TGTGCCAGCTCACCTACCGGGACTAGCGGGACCAATGAGCAGTTCTTC
cdr3_aa: CASSPTGTSGTNEQFF

j_call: TRBJ2-4
d_call: NA
v_call: TRBV7-2
clone_size: NA
cdr3_nt: TGTGCCAGCAGCTTATGGGTGGCCAAAAACATTCAGTACTTC
cdr3_aa: CASSLWVAKNIQYF

j_call: TRBJ1-1
d_call: NA
v_call: TRBV4-2
clone_size: NA
cdr3_nt: TGTGCCAGCAGCCAAGATGAGAAGTACATGAACACTGAAGCTTTCTTT
cdr3_aa: CASSQDEKYMNTEAFF

j_call: TRBJ2-1
d_call: NA
v_call: TRBV6-5
clone_size: NA
cdr3_nt: TGTGCCAGCAGTAAAAATCACAGGTACTCCTACAATGAGCAGTTCTTC
cdr3_aa: CASSKNHRYSYNEQFF

j_call: TRBJ2-7
d_call: TRBD2
v_call: TRBV11-2
clone_size: NA
cdr3_nt: TGTGCCAGCAGGGGACTAGCAGGAGTATCAAGCTCCTACGAGCAGTACTTC
cdr3_aa: CASRGLAGVSSSYEQYF

j_call: TRBJ2-7
d_call: NA
v_call: TRBV5-6
clone_size: many
cdr3_nt: TGTGCCAGCAGTTTCGGAGGAGCCTATGAGCAGTACTTC
cdr3_aa: CASSFGGAYEQYF

j_call: TRBJ2-5
d_call: TRBD2
v_call: TRBV5-1
clone_size: few
cdr3_nt: TGCGCCAGCAGCGCACCGGGACTAGATGAGACCCAGTACTTC
cdr3_aa: CASSAPGLDETQYF

j_call: TRBJ2-3
d_call: TRBD2
v_call: TRBV7-2
clone_size: NA
cdr3_nt: TGTGCCAGCAGCCCGAAAAGTGCGGGGGGCCGAGATACGCAGTATTTT
cdr3_aa: CASSPKSAGGRDTQYF

j_call: TRBJ2-7
d_call: NA
v_call: TRBV6-5
clone_size: many
cdr3_nt: TGTGCCAGCAGTTACGGTGTTCTCGGATCCTACGAGCAGTACTTC
cdr3_aa: CASSYGVLGSYEQYF

j_call: TRBJ1-5
d_call: TRBD1
v_call: TRBV15
clone_size: NA
cdr3_nt: TGTGCCACCAGCAGAGAATCGGACAGGGTTCAGCCCCAGCATTTT
cdr3_aa: CATSRESDRVQPQHF

j_call: TRBJ2-3
d_call: NA
v_call: TRBV10-3
clone_size: NA
cdr3_nt: TGTGCCATCAGTGAGTCGACTCACTCTACCAATACGCAGTATTTT
cdr3_aa: CAISESTHSTNTQYF

j_call: TRBJ1-4
d_call: NA
v_call: TRBV7-6
clone_size: few
cdr3_nt: TGTGCCAGCAGCTCTACCCGTGATGAAAAACTGTTTTTT
cdr3_aa: CASSSTRDEKLFF

j_call: TRBJ1-1
d_call: NA
v_call: TRBV4-1
clone_size: NA
cdr3_nt: TGCGCCAGCAGCCAAGAGGGGTGGACGGAAATGAACACTGAAGCTTTCTTT
cdr3_aa: CASSQEGWTEMNTEAFF

j_call: TRBJ2-1
d_call: TRBD2
v_call: TRBV18
clone_size: once
cdr3_nt: TGTGCCAGCTCACCGTCAAGCGGGGGGTCAGATGAGCAGTTCTTC
cdr3_aa: CASSPSSGGSDEQFF

j_call: TRBJ2-2
d_call: NA
v_call: TRBV2
clone_size: NA
cdr3_nt: TGTGCCAGCAGTGAGCGAGGGGTCGGGGAGCTGTTTTTT
cdr3_aa: CASSERGVGELFF

j_call: TRBJ2-5
d_call: NA
v_call: TRBV6-5
clone_size: NA
cdr3_nt: TGTGCCAGCGGGGTTGGGCAAGAGACCCAGTACTTC
cdr3_aa: CASGVGQETQYF

j_call: TRBJ1-5
d_call: NA
v_call: TRBV12-3/TRBV12-4
clone_size: NA
cdr3_nt: TGTGCCAGCACAAGGGGCGGGGGTCAGCCCCAGCATTTT
cdr3_aa: CASTRGGGQPQHF

j_call: TRBJ2-3
d_call: NA
v_call: TRBV6-1
clone_size: NA
cdr3_nt: TGTGCCAGCAGTGACGTGGGGAATACGCAGTATTTT
cdr3_aa: CASSDVGNTQYF

j_call: TRBJ1-2
d_call: TRBD1
v_call: TRBV5-1
clone_size: NA
cdr3_nt: TGCGCCAGCAGCGCTACAGGGGGCGCGGGCTATGGCTACACCTTC
cdr3_aa: CASSATGGAGYGYTF

j_call: TRBJ1-2
d_call: TRBD1
v_call: TRBV6-1
clone_size: NA
cdr3_nt: TGTGCCGGCATCAGGACAGGGGCAAATGGCTACACCTTC
cdr3_aa: CAGIRTGANGYTF

j_call: TRBJ1-2
d_call: TRBD1
v_call: TRBV5-1
clone_size: NA
cdr3_nt: TGTGCCAGCAGCCCCGACCGGGACAGCAGGAACTATGGCTACACCTTC
cdr3_aa: CASSPDRDSRNYGYTF

j_call: TRBJ1-4
d_call: NA
v_call: TRBV7-2
clone_size: NA
cdr3_nt: TGTGCCAGCAGCTACAAAAACAGGGTTGGGGAAAAACTGTTTTTT
cdr3_aa: CASSYKNRVGEKLFF

j_call: TRBJ1-2
d_call: NA
v_call: TRBV29-1
clone_size: few
cdr3_nt: TGCAGCGTTGAAGACCCGGAGGGTTATGGCTACACCTTC
cdr3_aa: CSVEDPEGYGYTF

j_call: TRBJ1-2
d_call: TRBD1
v_call: TRBV27
clone_size: NA
cdr3_nt: TGTGCCAGCAGTTTACGGGGGACAGGGGATTTAGTAGAGGGCTACTCCTTC
cdr3_aa: CASSLRGTGDLVEGYSF

j_call: TRBJ2-2
d_call: NA
v_call: TRBV11-2
clone_size: few
cdr3_nt: TGTGCCAGCAGCTTTGGGGGAATGGGCACCGGGGAGCTGTTTTTT
cdr3_aa: CASSFGGMGTGELFF

j_call: TRBJ2-7
d_call: TRBD1
v_call: TRBV20-1
clone_size: few
cdr3_nt: TGCAGTGCTAGACAGGGGGTATCCTACGAGCAGTACTTC
cdr3_aa: CSARQGVSYEQYF

j_call: TRBJ1-1
d_call: NA
v_call: TRBV5-1
clone_size: few
cdr3_nt: TGCGCCAGCAGCTTGGAACCAGGATCGAACACTGAGGCTTTCTTT
cdr3_aa: CASSLEPGSNTEAFF

j_call: TRBJ2-3
d_call: TRBD1
v_call: TRBV20-1
clone_size: NA
cdr3_nt: TGCAGTGCTCCCGGGACAGCCTTTAGAGATACGCAGTATTTT
cdr3_aa: CSAPGTAFRDTQYF

j_call: TRBJ2-7
d_call: NA
v_call: TRBV7-2
clone_size: NA
cdr3_nt: TGTGCCAGCAGCTTACGACTAACCAGCTCCTACGAGCAGTACTTC
cdr3_aa: CASSLRLTSSYEQYF

j_call: TRBJ1-2
d_call: TRBD1
v_call: TRBV4-3
clone_size: once
cdr3_nt: TGCGCCAGCAGCCAAGATCTCGACAGGGGGCGGGGCTATGGCTACACCTTC
cdr3_aa: CASSQDLDRGRGYGYTF